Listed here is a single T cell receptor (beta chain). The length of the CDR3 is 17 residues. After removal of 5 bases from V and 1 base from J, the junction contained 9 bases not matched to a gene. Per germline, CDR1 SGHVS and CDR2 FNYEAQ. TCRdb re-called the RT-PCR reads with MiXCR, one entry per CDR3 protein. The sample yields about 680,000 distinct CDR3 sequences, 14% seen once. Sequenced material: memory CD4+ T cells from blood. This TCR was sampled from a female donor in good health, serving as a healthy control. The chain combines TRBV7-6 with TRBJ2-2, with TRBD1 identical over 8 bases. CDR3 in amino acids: CASSLNQGARNTGELFF. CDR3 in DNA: TGTGCCAGCAGCCTAAATCAGGGGGCTAGGAACACCGGGGAGCTGTTTTTT. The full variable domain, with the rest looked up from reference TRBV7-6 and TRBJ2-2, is GAGVSQSPRYKVTKRGQDVALRCDPISGHVSLYWYRQALGQGPEFLTYFNYEAQQDKSGLPNDRFSAERPEGSISTLTIQRTEQRDSAMYRCASSLNQGARNTGELFFGEGSRLTVL.